This T cell receptor beta chain was identified during a study of beta chain features in type 1 diabetes. cDNA synthesis used the whole RNA isolate, giving expressed TCRB sequences. Using immunoSEQ multiplex PCR, the repertoire was profiled, and TCRdb retains in-frame clones only, with some absent. Here the sample spans roughly 150,000 clones, roughly 9% being singletons. Germline CDR1 is SNHLY and CDR2 is FYNNEI. This CDR3 has 14 amino acids. V gave up 3 bases and J gave up 2 bases, with 8 bases separating them. Study-wide results and limits: Patients showed naive, central memory and Treg TCRB repertoires that appeared more similar than those of healthy donors. The study found moderately but significantly shorter TCRB CDR3s in all four CD4+ subsets of Type 1 diabetes patients. Any role of HLA type in TCRB rearrangement remained unresolved here.

In regard to this clone: The antigen is undetermined.

Averaging about 116 mL, one heparinised blood draw came from each individual donor. CD45RO/CCR7/CD25/CD127/CD95/CD27 sorting isolated CD4+ naive, central memory, regulatory and stem cell-like memory cells. This receptor was obtained from a woman in her 30s with type 1 diabetes. V usage is TRBV2 and J usage is TRBJ1-5, with D hard to call. Material for sequencing was central memory CD4+ T cells from blood. In DNA form, the CDR3 reads TGTGCCAGCAGTGAGAGGGAGGGCAATCAGCCCCAGCATTTT. Protein product: CASSEREGNQPQHF.